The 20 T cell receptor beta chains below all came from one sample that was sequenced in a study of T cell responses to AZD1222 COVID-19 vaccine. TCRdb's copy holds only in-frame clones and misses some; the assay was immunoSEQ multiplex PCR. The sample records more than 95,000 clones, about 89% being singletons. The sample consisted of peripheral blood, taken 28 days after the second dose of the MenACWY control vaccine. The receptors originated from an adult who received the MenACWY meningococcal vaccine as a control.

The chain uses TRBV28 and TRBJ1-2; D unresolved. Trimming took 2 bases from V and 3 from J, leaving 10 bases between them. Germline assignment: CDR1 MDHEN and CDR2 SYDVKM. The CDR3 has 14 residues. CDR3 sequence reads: CASSLVDRDYGYTF. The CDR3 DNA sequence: TGTGCCAGCAGTTTAGTAGATAGGGACTATGGCTACACCTTC.

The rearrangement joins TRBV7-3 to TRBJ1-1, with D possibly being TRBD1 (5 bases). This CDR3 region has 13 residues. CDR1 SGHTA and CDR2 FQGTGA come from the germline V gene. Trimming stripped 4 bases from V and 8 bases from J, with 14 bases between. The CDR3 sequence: CASSYQMGTEAFF. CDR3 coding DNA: TGTGCCAGCAGCTATCAAATGGGGACCGAAGCTTTCTTT.

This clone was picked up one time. The CDR3 protein is CASSQELGTDTQYF. The CDR3 nucleotides are TGTGCCAGCAGCCAAGAATTAGGCACAGATACGCAGTATTTT. The chain carries TRBV3-1 (or the pseudogene TRBV3-2) and TRBJ2-3; D gene uncertain. The CDR3 extends over 14 amino acids. Germline assignment: CDR1 LGHDT and CDR2 YNNKEL (reference sequence). Trimming stripped 0 bases from V and 1 base from J, with 5 bases between.

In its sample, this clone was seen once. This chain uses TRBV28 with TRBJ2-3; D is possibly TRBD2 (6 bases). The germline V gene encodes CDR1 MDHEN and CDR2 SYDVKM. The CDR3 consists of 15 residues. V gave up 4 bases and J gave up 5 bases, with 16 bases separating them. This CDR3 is CASSSLGGERDTQYF. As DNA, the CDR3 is TGTGCCAGCAGTTCCCTTGGCGGGGAACGAGATACGCAGTATTTT.

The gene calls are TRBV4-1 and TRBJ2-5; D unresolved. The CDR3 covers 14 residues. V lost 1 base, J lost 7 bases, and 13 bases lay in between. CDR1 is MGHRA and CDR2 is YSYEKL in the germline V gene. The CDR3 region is CASSQVPLVATQYF. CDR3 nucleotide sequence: TGCGCCAGCAGCCAAGTACCGCTAGTGGCGACCCAGTACTTC.

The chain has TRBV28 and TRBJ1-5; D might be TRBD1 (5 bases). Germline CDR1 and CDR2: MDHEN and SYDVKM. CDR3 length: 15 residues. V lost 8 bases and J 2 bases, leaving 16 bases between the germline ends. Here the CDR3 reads CASHTGVRGNQPQHF. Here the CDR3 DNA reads TGTGCCAGCCATACGGGGGTGAGAGGCAATCAGCCCCAGCATTTT.

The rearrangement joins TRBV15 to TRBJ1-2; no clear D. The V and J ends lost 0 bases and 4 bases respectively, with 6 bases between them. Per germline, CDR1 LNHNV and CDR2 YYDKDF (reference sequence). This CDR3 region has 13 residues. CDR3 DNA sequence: TGTGCCACCAGCAGAGATCGGTCCTATGGCTACACCTTC. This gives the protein CATSRDRSYGYTF.

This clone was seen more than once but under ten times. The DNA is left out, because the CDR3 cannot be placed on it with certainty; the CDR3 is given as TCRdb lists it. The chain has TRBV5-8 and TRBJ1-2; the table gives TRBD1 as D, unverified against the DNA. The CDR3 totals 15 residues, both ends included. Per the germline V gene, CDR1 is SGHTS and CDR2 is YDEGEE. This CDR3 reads CASRIVGQGASGGTF.

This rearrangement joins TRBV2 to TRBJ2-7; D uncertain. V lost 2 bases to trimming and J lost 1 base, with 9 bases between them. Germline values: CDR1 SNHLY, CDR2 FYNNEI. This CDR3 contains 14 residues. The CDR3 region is CASSETDVSYEQYF. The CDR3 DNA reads TGTGCCAGCAGTGAAACGGATGTTTCCTACGAGCAGTACTTC.

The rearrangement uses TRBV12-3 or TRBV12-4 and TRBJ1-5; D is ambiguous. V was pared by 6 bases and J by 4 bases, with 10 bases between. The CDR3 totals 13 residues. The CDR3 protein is CASSGSANQPQHF. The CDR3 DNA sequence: TGTGCCAGCAGCGGGTCCGCTAATCAGCCCCAGCATTTT.

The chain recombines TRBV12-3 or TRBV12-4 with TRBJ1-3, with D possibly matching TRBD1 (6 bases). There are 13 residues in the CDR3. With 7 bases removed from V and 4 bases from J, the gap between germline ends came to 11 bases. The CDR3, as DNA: TGTGCCAGCACCCCGGACAGAGGAAACACCATATATTTT. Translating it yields CASTPDRGNTIYF.

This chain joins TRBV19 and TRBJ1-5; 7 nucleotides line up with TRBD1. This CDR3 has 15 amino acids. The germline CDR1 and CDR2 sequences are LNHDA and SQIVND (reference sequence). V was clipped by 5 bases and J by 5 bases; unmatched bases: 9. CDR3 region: CASSVRQGFDQPQHF. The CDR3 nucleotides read TGTGCCAGTAGTGTCCGACAGGGCTTCGATCAGCCCCAGCATTTT.

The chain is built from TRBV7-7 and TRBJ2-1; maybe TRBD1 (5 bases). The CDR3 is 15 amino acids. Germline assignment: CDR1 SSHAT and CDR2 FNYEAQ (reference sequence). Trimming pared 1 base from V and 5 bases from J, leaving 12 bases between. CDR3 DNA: TGTGCCAGCAGCTTAGAGGGGAATCTTCACAATGAGCAGTTCTTC. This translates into CASSLEGNLHNEQFF.

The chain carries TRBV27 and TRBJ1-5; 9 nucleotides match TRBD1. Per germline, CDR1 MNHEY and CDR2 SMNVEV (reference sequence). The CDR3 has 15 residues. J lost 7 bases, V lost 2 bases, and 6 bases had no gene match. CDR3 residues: CASSLGGQGGQPQHF. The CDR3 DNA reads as TGTGCCAGCAGTTTAGGGGGACAGGGAGGGCAGCCCCAGCATTTT.

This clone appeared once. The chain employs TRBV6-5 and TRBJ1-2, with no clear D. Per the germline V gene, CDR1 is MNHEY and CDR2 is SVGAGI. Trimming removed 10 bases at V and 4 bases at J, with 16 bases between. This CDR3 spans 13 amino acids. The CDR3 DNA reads TGTGCCACCACTTACGCGGGCGGCTATGGCTACACCTTC. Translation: CATTYAGGYGYTF.

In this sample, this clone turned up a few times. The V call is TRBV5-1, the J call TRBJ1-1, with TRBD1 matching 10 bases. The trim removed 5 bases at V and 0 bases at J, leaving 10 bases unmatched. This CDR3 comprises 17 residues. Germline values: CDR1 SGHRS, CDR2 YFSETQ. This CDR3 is CASRAAGTGVMNTEAFF. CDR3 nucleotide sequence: TGCGCCAGCAGGGCTGCCGGGACAGGGGTTATGAACACTGAAGCTTTCTTT.

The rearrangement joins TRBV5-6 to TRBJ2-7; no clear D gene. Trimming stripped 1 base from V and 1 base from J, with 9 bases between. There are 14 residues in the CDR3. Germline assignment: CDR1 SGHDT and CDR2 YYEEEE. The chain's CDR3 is CASSLRGKSYEQYF. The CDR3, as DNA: TGTGCCAGCAGCTTGCGAGGCAAATCCTACGAGCAGTACTTC. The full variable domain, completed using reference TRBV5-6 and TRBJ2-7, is DAGVTQSPTHLIKTRGQQVTLRCSPKSGHDTVSWYQQALGQGPQFIFQYYEEEERQRGNFPDRFSGHQFPNYSSELNVNALLLGDSALYLCASSLRGKSYEQYFGPGTRLTVT.

In DNA form, the CDR3 reads TGTGCCAGCAGCCAAGGGACAGGGACCTACGAGCAGTACTTC. Amino acids: CASSQGTGTYEQYF. The V gene is TRBV3-1 (or the pseudogene TRBV3-2), the J gene TRBJ2-7; 8 bases are a match to TRBD1. V lost 1 base to trimming and J lost 2 bases; unmatched junction nucleotides: 1. Per germline, CDR1 LGHDT and CDR2 YNNKEL (reference sequence). The CDR3 has 14 amino acids.

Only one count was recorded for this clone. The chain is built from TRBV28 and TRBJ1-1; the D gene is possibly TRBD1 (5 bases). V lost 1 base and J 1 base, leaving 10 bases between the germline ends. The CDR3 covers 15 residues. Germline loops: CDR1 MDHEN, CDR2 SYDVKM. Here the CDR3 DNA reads TGTGCCAGCAGTTTATTGGGGACCAAGAACACTGAAGCTTTCTTT. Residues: CASSLLGTKNTEAFF.

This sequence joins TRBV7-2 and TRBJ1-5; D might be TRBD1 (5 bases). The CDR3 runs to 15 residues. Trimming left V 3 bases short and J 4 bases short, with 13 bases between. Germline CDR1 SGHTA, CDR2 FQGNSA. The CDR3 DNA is TGTGCCAGCAGCTTGGGCAGGGCTTGGAATCAGCCCCAGCATTTT. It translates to CASSLGRAWNQPQHF.